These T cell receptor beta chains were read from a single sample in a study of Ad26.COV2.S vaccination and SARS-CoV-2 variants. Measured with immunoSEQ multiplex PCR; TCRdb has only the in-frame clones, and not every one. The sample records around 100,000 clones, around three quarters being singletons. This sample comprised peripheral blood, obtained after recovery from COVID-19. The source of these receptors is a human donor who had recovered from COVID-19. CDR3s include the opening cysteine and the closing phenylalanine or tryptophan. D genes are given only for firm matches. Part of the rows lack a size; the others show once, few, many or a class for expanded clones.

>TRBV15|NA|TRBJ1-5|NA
TGTGCCACCAGCAGAGATGTAAAGGTCAATCAGCCCCAGCATTTT
CATSRDVKVNQPQHF
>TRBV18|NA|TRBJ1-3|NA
TGTGCCAGCTCACCAGGGACACCGAGCTCTGGAAACACCATATATTTT
CASSPGTPSSGNTIYF
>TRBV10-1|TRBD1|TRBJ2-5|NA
TGCGCCAGCGCTATGGGGACAGGGTTTTTCGGCCAAGAGACCCAGTACTTC
CASAMGTGFFGQETQYF
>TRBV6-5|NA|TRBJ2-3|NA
TGTGCCAGCAGTTACTCCGGCAGGGTGTCGCAGTATTTT
CASSYSGRVSQYF
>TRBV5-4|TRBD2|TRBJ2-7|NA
TGTGCCAGCAGGCTGGGAGGGACGGAGGGGACCTACGAGCAGTACTTC
CASRLGGTEGTYEQYF
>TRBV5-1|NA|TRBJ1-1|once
TGCGCCAGCAGCTCCGTTGGGGGCAGGAACACTGAAGCTTTCTTT
CASSSVGGRNTEAFF
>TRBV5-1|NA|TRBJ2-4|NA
TGCGCCAGCAGCTTGGGGGGGCGAGACATTCAGTACTTC
CASSLGGRDIQYF
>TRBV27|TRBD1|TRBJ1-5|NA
TGTGCCAGCAGTTTGACAGGGAAGGCTTCTCAGCCCCAGCATTTT
CASSLTGKASQPQHF
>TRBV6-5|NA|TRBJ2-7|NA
TGTGCCAGCAGTTACCGTCCGGGACCTAGCTACGAGCAGTACTTC
CASSYRPGPSYEQYF
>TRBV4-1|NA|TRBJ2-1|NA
TGCGCCAGCAGCCAAGTGCTAGAGCAGTTCTTC
CASSQVLEQFF
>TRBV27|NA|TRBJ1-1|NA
TGTGCCAGCAGTCACTTAGGTGTCAACCGAGCTTTCTTT
CASSHLGVNRAFF
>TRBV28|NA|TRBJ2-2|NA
TGTGCCAGCAGCAGGGACCCGTTTCGGACCGGGGAGCTGTTTTTT
CASSRDPFRTGELFF
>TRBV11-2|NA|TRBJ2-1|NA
TGTGCCAGCAGCTTAGATCTCGGGCGGATAGATGAGCAGTTCTTC
CASSLDLGRIDEQFF
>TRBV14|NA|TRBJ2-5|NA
TGTGCCAGCAGCCAAGATGCGGACAGTCTAGAGACCCAGTACTTC
CASSQDADSLETQYF
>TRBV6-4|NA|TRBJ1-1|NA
TGTGCCACCAAAGCCGGGCCGGGCGACACTGAAGCTTTCTTT
CATKAGPGDTEAFF
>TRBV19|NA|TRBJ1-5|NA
TGTGCCAGTAGTATAGTAGGCAGGCCCGATCAGCCCCAGCATTTT
CASSIVGRPDQPQHF
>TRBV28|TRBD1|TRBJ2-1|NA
TGTGCCAGCGGAATCTCGCCGGGACAGGGGTTCAATGAGCAGTTCTTC
CASGISPGQGFNEQFF
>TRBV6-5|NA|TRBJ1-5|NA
TGTGCCAGCAGTTACCTAAATACAGGACCCCAGCATTTT
CASSYLNTGPQHF
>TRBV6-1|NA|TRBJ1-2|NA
TGTGCCAGCAGTGAATGGGGCAGGGTGGACTATGGCTACACCTTC
CASSEWGRVDYGYTF
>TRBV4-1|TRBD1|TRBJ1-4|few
TGCGCCAGCAGCCACCCGGACAGGCTTAATGAAAAACTGTTTTTT
CASSHPDRLNEKLFF
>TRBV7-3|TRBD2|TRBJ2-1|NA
TGTGCCAGCAGCCCCCAAGGGTACGGGGGGGCCAATGAGCAGTTCTTC
CASSPQGYGGANEQFF
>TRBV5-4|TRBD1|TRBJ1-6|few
TGTGCCAGCAGCTCCAGGACAGGAGGGGGTTATTCACCCCTCCACTTT
CASSSRTGGGYSPLHF
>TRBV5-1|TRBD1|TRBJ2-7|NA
TGCGCCAGCAGCTTGGTGGGACAGGGGTGGTCCGAGCAGTACTTC
CASSLVGQGWSEQYF
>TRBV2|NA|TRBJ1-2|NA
TGTGCCAGCCCCGCAGGCGAGACATTAATCTATGGCTACACCTTC
CASPAGETLIYGYTF
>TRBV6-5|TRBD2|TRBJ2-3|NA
TGTGCCAGCAGACAAACTAGCGGGGGCACAGATACGCAGTATTTT
CASRQTSGGTDTQYF
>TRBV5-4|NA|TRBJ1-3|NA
TGTGCCAGCAGCTTGTCGTTGGAGGGAAACACCATATATTTT
CASSLSLEGNTIYF
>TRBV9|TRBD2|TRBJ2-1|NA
TGTGCCAGCAGCGTAGGGGTAGCGGGGGCCCCCTACAATGAGCAGTTCTTC
CASSVGVAGAPYNEQFF
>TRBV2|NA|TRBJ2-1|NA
TGTGCCAGCAGCCGGGAGTACAATGAGCAGTTCTTC
CASSREYNEQFF
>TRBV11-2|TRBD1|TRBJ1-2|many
TGTGCCAGCAGCTTAACGAGACAGGGTCCTTTTTATGGCTACACCTTC
CASSLTRQGPFYGYTF
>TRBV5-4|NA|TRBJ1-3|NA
TGTGCCAGCAGCTTGCCGGCACAGTTAGGAAACACCATATATTTT
CASSLPAQLGNTIYF
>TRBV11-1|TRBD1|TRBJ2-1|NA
TGTGCCAGCAGACCCTCAGGACAGGGGACTTACAATGAGCAGTTCTTC
CASRPSGQGTYNEQFF
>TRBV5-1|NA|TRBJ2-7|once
TGCGCCAGCGGGGAAACCGGGACCTCCTACGAGCAGTACTTC
CASGETGTSYEQYF
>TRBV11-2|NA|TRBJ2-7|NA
TGTGCCAGCAGCCCAATGGCCAATCGGGGCTACGAGCAGTACTTC
CASSPMANRGYEQYF
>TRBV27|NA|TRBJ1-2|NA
TGTGCCAGCAGGGGCCCGGCTGAGGGTACTTTCGCCTATGGCTACACCTTC
CASRGPAEGTFAYGYTF
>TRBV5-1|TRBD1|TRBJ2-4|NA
TGCGCCAGCAGCACCGGGACAGACCTAAACATTCAGTACTTC
CASSTGTDLNIQYF
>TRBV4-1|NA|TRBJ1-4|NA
TGCGCCAGCAGCCAAGATCCTACCGGCACTAATGAAAAACTGTTTTTT
CASSQDPTGTNEKLFF
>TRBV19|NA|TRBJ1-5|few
TGTGCCAGTAAGGGGGGGCAGGGCAATCAGCCCCAGCATTTT
CASKGGQGNQPQHF
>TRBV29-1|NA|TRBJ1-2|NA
TGCAGCGTTGAAGATCGGAGGGGCTACACCTTC
CSVEDRRGYTF
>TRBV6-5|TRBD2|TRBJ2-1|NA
TGTGCCAGCAACGTCCTAGCGGGGCAAAAGAATGAGCAGTTCTTC
CASNVLAGQKNEQFF
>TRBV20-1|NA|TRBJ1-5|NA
TGCAGTGCTAGTCTGGCGGCCAATCAGCCCCAGCATTTT
CSASLAANQPQHF
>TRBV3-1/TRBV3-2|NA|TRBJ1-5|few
TGTGCCAGCAGCCAACAGGGTCAGCCCCAGCATTTT
CASSQQGQPQHF
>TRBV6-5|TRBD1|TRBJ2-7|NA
TGTGCCAGCAGGAGATCCGGGACAGGGGGCAGCGAGCAGTACTTC
CASRRSGTGGSEQYF
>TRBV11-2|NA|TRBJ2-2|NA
TGTGCCAGCAGCTTAGCTGGAGGCACCGGGGAGCTGTTTTTT
CASSLAGGTGELFF
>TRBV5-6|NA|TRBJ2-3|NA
TGTGCCAGCAGCCGATTAAGCGGAATCACAGATACGCAGTATTTT
CASSRLSGITDTQYF
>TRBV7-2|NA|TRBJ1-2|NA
TGTGCCAGCAGCCCAAACCCGGGACCTAACTATGGCTACACCTTC
CASSPNPGPNYGYTF
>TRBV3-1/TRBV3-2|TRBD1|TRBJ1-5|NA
TGTGCCAGCAGCCAAGGACAGGGGAGGTTGCCCCAGCATTTT
CASSQGQGRLPQHF
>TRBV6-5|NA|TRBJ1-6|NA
TGTGCCAGCAGCCACGGTCGCTCCTATAATTCACCCCTCCACTTT
CASSHGRSYNSPLHF
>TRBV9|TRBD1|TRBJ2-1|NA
TGTGCCAGCAGCGCGCGCTGGGACAGGGGTAATGAGCAGTTCTTC
CASSARWDRGNEQFF
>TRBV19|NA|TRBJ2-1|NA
TGTGCCAGTAGTACTAGGACTACTCTGTACAATGAGCAGTTCTTC
CASSTRTTLYNEQFF
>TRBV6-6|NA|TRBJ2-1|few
TGTGCCAGCAGTACCCCGGGACTACGATTGGGGGCAGATAAGTTCTTC
CASSTPGLRLGADKFF
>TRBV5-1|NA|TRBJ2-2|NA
TGCGCCAGCAGCTTGCTTTCTGTCGGGGAGCTGTTTTTT
CASSLLSVGELFF
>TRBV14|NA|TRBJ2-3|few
TGTGCCAGCAGCCAAGGTTATACGCAGTATTTT
CASSQGYTQYF
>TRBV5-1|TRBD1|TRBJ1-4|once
TGCGCCAGCAGCCCTTCTGACAGGGCAAGCGAAAAACTGTTTTTT
CASSPSDRASEKLFF
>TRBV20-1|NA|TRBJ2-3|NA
TGCAGTGCTGGATTTACAGATACGCAGTATTTT
CSAGFTDTQYF
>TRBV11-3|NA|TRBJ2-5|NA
TGTGCCAGCAGCTTGCCCCATAGAGAGACCCAGTACTTC
CASSLPHRETQYF
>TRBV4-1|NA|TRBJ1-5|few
TGCGCCAGCAGCCAACCAGACAGCTTTAATCAGCCCCAGCATTTT
CASSQPDSFNQPQHF
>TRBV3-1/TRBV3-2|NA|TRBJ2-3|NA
TGTGCCAGCAGCAACGGGGCCAGTTTTGCGAATACGCAGTATTTT
CASSNGASFANTQYF